Presented here are 13 T cell receptor beta chains from one specimen sequenced in a study of T cells in Graves' hyperthyroidism and ophthalmopathy. Amplification of TCR beta CDR3 regions was performed using RNA transcripts as template. Initially, a first-round RT-PCR of the TCR CDR3 employed the HTBI primer set. TCRdb itself ran the multiplex PCR reads through MiXCR, one entry per CDR3 protein. Seen here are 45,000 to 75,000 distinct CDR3 sequences, roughly 49% observed once, and the top ten hold about an eighth. The sequenced sample was blood. Receptor source: a woman in her 30s with Graves' ophthalmopathy.

This clonotype was found once. The rearrangement links TRBV7-2 to TRBJ2-6; TRBD1 aligns across 7 bases. Losses at the gene ends were 0 bases for V and 2 bases for J; bases not matched to a gene: 4. This CDR3 comprises 17 residues. The V gene's germline CDR1 is SGHTA and CDR2 FQGNSA. As DNA, the CDR3 is TGTGCCAGCAGCTTAGCGACAGGGATGGCTGGGGCCAACGTCCTGACTTTC. This encodes CASSLATGMAGANVLTF.

This clonotype was detected ten times or more. V and J are TRBV3-1 and TRBJ2-6; D not resolved. V was pared by 4 bases and J by 6 bases, with 4 bases between. The length of the CDR3 is 12 residues. Per germline, CDR1 LGHDT and CDR2 YNNKEL (reference sequence). The CDR3 reads CASSPSANVLTF. CDR3 DNA sequence: TGTGCCAGCAGCCCCTCGGCCAACGTCCTGACTTTC.

The rearrangement joins TRBV27 to TRBJ1-2; D unresolved. The CDR3 runs 15 residues. CDR1 and CDR2 (germline): MNHEY, SMNVEV (reference sequence). V lost 3 bases and J lost 0, with 11 bases in between. The CDR3 nucleotides read TGTGCCAGCAGTTTTAGGGCACCACCTAACTATGGCTACACCTTC. It specifies CASSFRAPPNYGYTF.

The chain employs TRBV18 and TRBJ2-6, with TRBD1 matching over 7 bases. The length of the CDR3 is 15 residues. Germline-derived CDR1 and CDR2 are KGHSH and LQKENI. After removal of 2 bases from V and 2 bases from J, the junction contained 0 bases not matched to a gene. CDR3 DNA: TGTGCCAGCTCACCAACAGGGGCTGGGGCCAACGTCCTGACTTTC. Protein sequence: CASSPTGAGANVLTF.

This clonotype appeared once. This is likely a read error, given that the CDR3 carries no conserved phenylalanine or tryptophan at its end. The V gene is TRBV13, the J gene TRBJ2-5; D gene uncertain. CDR1 and CDR2 from the germline V gene are PRHDT and FYEKMQ (reference sequence). V was clipped by 10 bases and J by 6 bases, with 18 bases between them. The CDR3 runs 13 residues. The CDR3 reads CANARGGGQTQYC. In DNA form, the CDR3 reads TGTGCCAACGCCCGTGGCGGCGGTCAGACCCAGTACTGC.

This clonotype showed up just once. Since no conserved phenylalanine or tryptophan closes the CDR3, a read error is the likely cause. This rearrangement joins TRBV9 to TRBJ2-7; D gene ambiguous. Germline CDR1 reads SGDLS; CDR2 reads YYNGEE. CDR3 length: 16 residues. V was clipped by 0 bases and J by 0 bases, with 13 bases between them. The CDR3 nucleotides read TGTGCCAGCAGCGTAGTGAGCAGGTCGAGCTCCTACGAGCAGTACCTC. This codes for CASSVVSRSSSYEQYL.

This clonotype ranks as medium-sized (0.01 to 0.1%). The CDR3 is CASSSRTGLLGEQYF. As DNA, the CDR3 is TGTGCCAGTAGTAGCAGGACAGGGCTACTGGGAGAGCAGTACTTC. The chain links TRBV19 to TRBJ2-7; 8 bases map to TRBD1. Germline values: CDR1 LNHDA, CDR2 SQIVND (reference sequence). The CDR3 is made up of 15 amino acids. After removal of 4 bases from V and 7 bases from J, the junction contained 12 bases not matched to a gene.

This clonotype was recorded at least ten times. The chain carries TRBV20-1 and TRBJ1-2; D gene unclear. The CDR3 sequence is 12 residues long. Trimming took off 7 bases at V and 4 bases at J, with 13 bases between the two ends. CDR1 and CDR2 (germline): DFQATT, SNEGSKA (reference sequence). CDR3 nucleotides: TGCAGTGTATCGCGGGCAGGCTATGGCTACACCTTC. Residues: CSVSRAGYGYTF.

V is TRBV29-1 and J is TRBJ1-2, with 7 bases fitting TRBD1. This CDR3 spans 15 amino acids. J lost 1 base, V lost 7 bases, and 12 bases had no gene match. Germline V CDR1 and CDR2: SQVTM, ANQGSEA. This CDR3 reads CSAIAGQTINYGYTF. The DNA of the CDR3 is TGCAGCGCCATAGCGGGACAGACCATTAACTATGGCTACACCTTC.

This clonotype has ten or more counts. V usage is TRBV9 and J usage is TRBJ2-1; 8 bases agree with TRBD2. Germline V gives CDR1 SGDLS, CDR2 YYNGEE. The junction had 14 bases not matched to a gene; V was cut back by 4 bases and J by 8 bases. There are 16 residues in the CDR3. The DNA for the CDR3 is TGTGCCAGCAGCTTGAGTTCCGGGACTAGTTTTTATGAGCAGTTCTTC. Translating it yields CASSLSSGTSFYEQFF.

This clonotype showed up many times. The CDR3, as DNA: TGTGCCAGCAGTGACTTCGGCAATGAGCAGTTCTTC. Translation: CASSDFGNEQFF. The chain links TRBV6-1 to TRBJ2-1; D call uncertain. V was clipped by 3 bases and J by 6 bases, with 6 bases between them. The CDR3 is 12 amino acids. Germline CDR1 MNHNS, CDR2 SASEGT.

With respect to this clonotype: No DNA is shown, since the ends of the CDR3 on it are uncertain; the CDR3 is the one TCRdb lists. This chain links TRBV7-7 with TRBJ2-2; the D call of TRBD1 is as the table states it, not checked on the DNA. Germline V gene data show CDR1 as SSHAT and CDR2 as FNYEAQ (reference sequence). 24 amino acids form the CDR3, both terminal residues included. This chain's CDR3 is CASSLTRSYNEQFFGPGDTGELFF.

The V and J genes are TRBV2 and TRBJ1-2; possible D gene TRBD1, 6 bases. Germline CDR1 reads SNHLY; CDR2 reads FYNNEI. Trimming cost V 7 bases and J 8 bases, with 23 bases left between them. The CDR3 length is 15 residues. In nucleotides, the CDR3 is TGTGCCAGCACCTACGTTCAATTGGGAAGGGGGGGCTACACCTTC. The encoded protein is CASTYVQLGRGGYTF.